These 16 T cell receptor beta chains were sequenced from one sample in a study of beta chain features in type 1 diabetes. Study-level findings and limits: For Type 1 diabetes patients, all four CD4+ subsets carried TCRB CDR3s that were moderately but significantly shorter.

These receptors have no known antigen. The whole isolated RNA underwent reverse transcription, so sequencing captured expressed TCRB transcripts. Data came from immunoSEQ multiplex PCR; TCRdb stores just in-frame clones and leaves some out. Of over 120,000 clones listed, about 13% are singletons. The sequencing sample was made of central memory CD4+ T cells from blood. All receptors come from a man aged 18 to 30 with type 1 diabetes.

Written as DNA, the CDR3 is TGTGCCAGCAGCCCCCGGATTGGGCGGGGGGGCCCCCTTAGCTCCTACAATGAGCAGTTCTTC. Residues: CASSPRIGRGGPLSSYNEQFF. This chain links TRBV14 with TRBJ2-1; TRBD2 matches at 9 bases. V lost 4 bases to trimming and J lost 0 bases; unmatched junction nucleotides: 19. The V gene's germline CDR1 is SGHDN and CDR2 FVKESK. The CDR3 covers 21 residues.

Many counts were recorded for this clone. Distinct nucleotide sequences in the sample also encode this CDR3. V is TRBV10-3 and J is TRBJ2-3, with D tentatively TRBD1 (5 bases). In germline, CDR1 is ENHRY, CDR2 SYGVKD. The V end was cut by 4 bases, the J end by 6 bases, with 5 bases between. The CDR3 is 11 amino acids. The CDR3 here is CAISGGDTQYF. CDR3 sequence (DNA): TGTGCCATCAGTGGGGGCGATACGCAGTATTTT.

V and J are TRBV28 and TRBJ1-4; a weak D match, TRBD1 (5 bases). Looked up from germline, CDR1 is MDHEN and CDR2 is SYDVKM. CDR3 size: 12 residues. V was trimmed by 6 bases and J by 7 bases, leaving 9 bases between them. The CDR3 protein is CASRGQAEKLFF. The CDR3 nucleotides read TGTGCCAGCAGAGGACAAGCTGAAAAACTGTTTTTT.

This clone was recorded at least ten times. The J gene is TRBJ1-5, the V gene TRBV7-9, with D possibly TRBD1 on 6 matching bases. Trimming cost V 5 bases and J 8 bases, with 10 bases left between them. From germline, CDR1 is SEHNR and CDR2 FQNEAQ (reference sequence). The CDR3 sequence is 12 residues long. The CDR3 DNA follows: TGTGCCAGCAGCGGGGGCATGGAGCCCCAGCATTTT. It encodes CASSGGMEPQHF.

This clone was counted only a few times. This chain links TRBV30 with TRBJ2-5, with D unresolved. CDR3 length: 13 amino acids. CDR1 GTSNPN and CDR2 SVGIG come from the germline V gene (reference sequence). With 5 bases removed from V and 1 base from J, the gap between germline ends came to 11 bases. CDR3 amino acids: CAWALGIQETQYF. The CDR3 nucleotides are TGTGCCTGGGCCTTGGGAATCCAAGAGACCCAGTACTTC.

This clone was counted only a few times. CDR3: CASVRGSQSLEAFF. DNA for the CDR3: TGTGCTAGTGTCCGGGGAAGCCAGTCCCTTGAAGCTTTCTTT. This sequence joins TRBV12-5 and TRBJ1-1; no clear D. Germline loops: CDR1 LGHNT, CDR2 FRNRAP. The V gene lost 7 bases and the J gene lost 7 bases, with 19 bases spanning the gap. This CDR3 spans 14 amino acids.

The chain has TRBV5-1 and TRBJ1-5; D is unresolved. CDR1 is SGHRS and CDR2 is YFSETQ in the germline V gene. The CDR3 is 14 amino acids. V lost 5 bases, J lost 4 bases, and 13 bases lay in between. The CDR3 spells CASRNDGINQPQHF. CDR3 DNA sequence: TGCGCCAGCAGAAATGACGGAATAAATCAGCCCCAGCATTTT.

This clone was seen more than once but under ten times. The CDR3: CASSFPRIQPKSNIQYF. The CDR3 DNA is TGTGCCAGCAGTTTCCCGAGGATACAACCTAAATCTAACATTCAGTACTTC. V and J are TRBV28 and TRBJ2-4; D is undetermined. The V end lost 3 bases, the J end lost 7 bases, and 22 bases lay between the germline ends. Looked up from germline, CDR1 is MDHEN and CDR2 is SYDVKM. This CDR3 region has 17 residues.

CDR3 protein: CASIVQGDYGYTF. The CDR3 DNA reads TGTGCCAGCATCGTACAGGGAGACTATGGCTACACCTTC. The chain is built from TRBV5-8 and TRBJ1-2; TRBD1 is a possible D gene (6 bases). Germline V CDR1 and CDR2: SGHTS, YDEGEE. This CDR3 has 13 residues. V was pared by 6 bases and J by 3 bases, with 12 bases between.

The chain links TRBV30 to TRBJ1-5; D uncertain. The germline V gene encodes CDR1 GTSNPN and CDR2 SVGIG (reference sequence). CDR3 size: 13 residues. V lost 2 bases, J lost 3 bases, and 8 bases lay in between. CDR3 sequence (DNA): TGTGCCTGGAGTCTGGACCTCAATCAGCCCCAGCATTTT. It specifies CAWSLDLNQPQHF.

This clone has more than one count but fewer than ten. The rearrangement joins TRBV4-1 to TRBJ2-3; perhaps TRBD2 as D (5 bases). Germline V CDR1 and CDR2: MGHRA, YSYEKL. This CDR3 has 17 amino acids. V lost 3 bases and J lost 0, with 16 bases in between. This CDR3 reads CASSQSLQAASTDTQYF. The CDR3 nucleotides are TGCGCCAGCAGCCAGTCCCTCCAAGCGGCTAGCACAGATACGCAGTATTTT.

CDR3 residues: CASSSRTENSPLHF. The CDR3 nucleotides read TGTGCCAGCAGTTCGAGGACAGAAAATTCACCCCTCCACTTT. This chain joins TRBV6-5 and TRBJ1-6; tentatively, D is TRBD1 (6 bases). CDR3 length equals 14 residues. Trimming removed 4 bases from V and 7 bases from J, with 11 bases in between. Germline V gene lookup returns CDR1 MNHEY and CDR2 SVGAGI.

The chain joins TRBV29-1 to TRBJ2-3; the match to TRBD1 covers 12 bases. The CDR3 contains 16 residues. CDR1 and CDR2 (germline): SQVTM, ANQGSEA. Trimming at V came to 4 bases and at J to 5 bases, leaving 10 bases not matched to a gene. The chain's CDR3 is CSVAGQGARGLDTQYF. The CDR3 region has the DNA TGCAGCGTTGCGGGACAGGGGGCTCGGGGACTAGATACGCAGTATTTT.

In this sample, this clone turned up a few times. CDR3 region: CASSPMSPGTGELFF. The CDR3 DNA reads TGTGCCAGCTCACCAATGAGCCCGGGGACCGGGGAGCTGTTTTTT. The J gene is TRBJ2-2, the V gene TRBV18; the D gene is possibly TRBD2 (5 bases). From germline, CDR1 is KGHSH and CDR2 LQKENI. Trimming shortened V by 2 bases and J by 5 bases, and 12 bases separated the two germline ends. This CDR3 contains 15 residues.

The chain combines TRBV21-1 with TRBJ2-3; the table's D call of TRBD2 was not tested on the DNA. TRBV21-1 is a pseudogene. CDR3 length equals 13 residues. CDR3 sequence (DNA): TGTGCCAGCAGCCTCGGTATTTGGGATACGCAGTATTTT. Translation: CASSLGIWDTQYF.

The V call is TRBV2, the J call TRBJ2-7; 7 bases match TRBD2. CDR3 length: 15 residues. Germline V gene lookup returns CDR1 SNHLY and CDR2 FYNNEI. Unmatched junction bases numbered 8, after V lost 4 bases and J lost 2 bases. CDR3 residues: CASSGGGSETYEQYF. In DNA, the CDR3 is TGTGCCAGCAGTGGGGGAGGGTCGGAAACCTACGAGCAGTACTTC. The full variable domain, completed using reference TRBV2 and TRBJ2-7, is EPEVTQTPSHQVTQMGQEVILRCVPISNHLYFYWYRQILGQKVEFLVSFYNNEISEKSEIFDDQFSVERPDGSNFTLKIRSTKLEDSAMYFCASSGGGSETYEQYFGPGTRLTVT.